This T cell receptor (beta chain) was identified during a study of cytomegalovirus exposure and HLA in healthy donors. This clone occurred a few times. PCR used 60 Vbeta primers and 13 Jbeta primers. In the source study's methods: In a later analysis, the count reached 76 million or so unique TCR beta chains, with 9 million to 11 million shared. Profiled with immunoSEQ multiplex PCR; TCRdb holds only in-frame clones, not every one. V and J calls and clone size are those listed in that table; D and trimming were worked out from the DNA. This sample has about 43,000 clones, with roughly 51% found just once. The length of the CDR3 is 16 residues. V lost 1 base to trimming and J lost 2 bases, with 14 bases between them. Germline V gene lookup returns CDR1 MGHRA and CDR2 YSYEKL.

The sample taken for sequencing was PBMCs. The receptor's source is a man aged 55 to 69 in good health and CMV-seronegative. The rearrangement joins TRBV4-1 to TRBJ1-2, with D perhaps TRBD1 (5 bases). CDR3 amino acids: CASSQVGRTRNYGYTF. CDR3 sequence (DNA): TGCGCCAGCAGCCAAGTAGGCCGGACACGCAACTATGGCTACACCTTC.